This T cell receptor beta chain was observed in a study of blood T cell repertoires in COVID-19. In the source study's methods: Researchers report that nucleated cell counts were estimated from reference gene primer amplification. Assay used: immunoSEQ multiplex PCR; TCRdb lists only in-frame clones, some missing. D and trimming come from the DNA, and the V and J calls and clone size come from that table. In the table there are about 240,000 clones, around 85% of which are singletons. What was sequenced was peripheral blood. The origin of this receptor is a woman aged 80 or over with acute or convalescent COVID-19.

The CDR3: CASSLSGTEGAAQHF. CDR3 nucleotide sequence: TGTGCCAGCAGCCTGTCCGGGACAGAGGGTGCAGCCCAGCATTTT. The rearrangement joins TRBV2 to TRBJ1-5; 7 bases are a match to TRBD1. The CDR3 runs to 15 residues. V trimming: 6 bases; J trimming: 11 bases; junction bases outside the gene matches: 16. CDR1 is SNHLY, CDR2 FYNNEI, per germline.